This entry lists 15 T cell receptor beta chains sequenced from one sample in a study of Graves' ophthalmopathy and Graves' hyperthyroidism. The authors amplified TCR beta CDR3 regions from RNA transcripts. The first round was an RT-PCR with HTBI primers, and the second round was a multiplex PCR. TCRdb recomputed calls from the multiplex PCR reads with MiXCR, one row per CDR3 protein. The sample includes roughly 300,000 distinct CDR3 sequences, roughly a sixth seen only once; the top ten take around an eighth. The sequenced sample was peripheral blood. The receptor source for this set is an adult man with Graves' ophthalmopathy.

This chain uses TRBV11-2 with TRBJ2-2, with TRBD2 identical over 14 bases. The CDR3 has 18 amino acids. Germline trimming cut 5 bases from V and 4 bases from J; bases unmatched to any gene: 9. Germline V gives CDR1 SGHAT, CDR2 FQNNGV. CDR3 nucleotide sequence: TGTGCCAGCAGCCTCAGACTAGCGGGAGGGCCTGGCACCGGGGAGCTGTTTTTT. Its protein is CASSLRLAGGPGTGELFF.

This clonotype was recorded at least ten times. The V and J genes are TRBV20-1 and TRBJ2-7, with a tentative D call TRBD1 (7 bases). The germline V and J ends were trimmed by 4 bases and 4 bases, with 29 bases remaining between them. Germline V gene sequence: CDR1 DFQATT, CDR2 SNEGSKA (reference sequence). This CDR3 region has 18 residues. The CDR3 coding sequence is TGCAGTGCTATGCCTCGGGACAGCGCCCGGGAGTCCCTTTACGAGCAGTACTTC. Residues: CSAMPRDSARESLYEQYF.

There are many counts of this clonotype. The chain joins TRBV5-1 to TRBJ2-5; 7 bases are a match to TRBD1. In germline, CDR1 is SGHRS, CDR2 YFSETQ. The CDR3 contains 15 residues. V shed 4 bases, J shed 2 bases, and the junction held 8 bases outside the gene matches. The CDR3 spells CASSHPDRPQETQYF. The CDR3 coding sequence is TGCGCCAGCAGCCACCCGGACAGGCCTCAAGAGACCCAGTACTTC.

At least ten counts were recorded for this clonotype. This chain's CDR3 is CASSHWDSTEAFF. The CDR3 nucleotides are TGTGCCAGCAGCCACTGGGACAGCACTGAAGCTTTCTTT. V usage is TRBV2 and J usage is TRBJ1-1; 7 bases line up with TRBD1. CDR1 is SNHLY and CDR2 is FYNNEI in the germline V gene. The CDR3 loop spans 13 amino acids. V dropped 6 bases and J dropped 4; count of bases not matched to a gene: 5.

The sample holds many counts of this clonotype. The chain combines TRBV9 with TRBJ2-5, with a possible D match to TRBD2 (6 bases). CDR1 SGDLS and CDR2 YYNGEE come from the germline V gene. The V gene lost 3 bases and the J gene lost 5 bases, with 14 bases spanning the gap. The CDR3 is made up of 14 amino acids. The CDR3 DNA follows: TGTGCCAGCAGCGGCGGGACCCCAGGGGAGACCCAGTACTTC. Protein sequence: CASSGGTPGETQYF.

This clonotype was seen at least ten times. The chain has TRBV7-8 and TRBJ2-7; D is uncertain. The CDR3 is 15 amino acids. The V gene's germline CDR1 is SGHVS and CDR2 FQNEAQ. Trimming pared 1 base from V and 3 bases from J, leaving 13 bases between. The DNA of the CDR3 is TGTGCCAGCAGCTTAGGGTACAGTGGCCACTACGAGCAGTACTTC. Translation: CASSLGYSGHYEQYF.

This clonotype was counted a few times. Given a much more abundant clone one base away, this may be a read error. The chain recombines TRBV11-2 with TRBJ2-6, with D possibly matching TRBD2 (6 bases). The germline gives CDR1 SGHAT, CDR2 FQNNGV. V was cut by 5 bases and J by 6 bases, with 14 bases left in between. The length of the CDR3 is 15 residues. In DNA, the CDR3 is TGTGCCAGCAGCCCTGACCCGGGAGTGGCCAACGTCCTGACTTTC. This gives the protein CASSPDPGVANVLTF. Together with reference TRBV11-2 and TRBJ2-6, the CDR3 gives the full variable domain: EAGVAQSPRYKIIEKRQSVAFWCNPISGHATLYWYQQILGQGPKLLIQFQNNGVVDDSQLPKDRFSAERLKGVDSTLKIQPAKLEDSAVYLCASSPDPGVANVLTFGAGSRLTVL.

The chain combines TRBV7-3 with TRBJ2-2, with 7 bases lining up with TRBD2. Germline CDR1 is SGHTA and CDR2 is FQGTGA. CDR3 length: 18 residues. Losses at the gene ends were 5 bases for V and 1 base for J; bases not matched to a gene: 13. Written as DNA, the CDR3 is TGTGCCAGCAGCCCCCGGGAGGCGGGAGCAAAGAACACCGGGGAGCTGTTTTTT. Protein: CASSPREAGAKNTGELFF.

In this sample, this clonotype turned up many times. This chain joins TRBV19 and TRBJ2-2, with D possibly being TRBD2 (5 bases). V was trimmed by 8 bases and J by 3 bases, leaving 10 bases between them. CDR1 and CDR2 (germline): LNHDA, SQIVND (reference sequence). The CDR3 has 13 amino acids. The CDR3 loop is CASRLEDTGELFF. CDR3 in DNA: TGTGCCAGTCGACTGGAGGACACCGGGGAGCTGTTTTTT.

This clonotype has at least ten counts. This sequence joins TRBV19 and TRBJ2-4; D possibly matches TRBD1 or TRBD2 (5 bases each). The germline V gene encodes CDR1 LNHDA and CDR2 SQIVND (reference sequence). With 11 bases removed from V and 6 bases from J, the gap between germline ends came to 20 bases. CDR3 length: 14 amino acids. The CDR3 DNA follows: TGTGCCTGCTCCGGGCAGGGAGACGGAAACATTCAGTACTTC. Encoded protein: CACSGQGDGNIQYF.

There are many counts of this clonotype. This rearrangement joins TRBV6-5 to TRBJ1-3, with a possible D match to TRBD1 (5 bases). V was pared by 3 bases and J by 4 bases, with 13 bases between. The CDR3 is 15 residues long. Per germline, CDR1 MNHEY and CDR2 SVGAGI. CDR3 residues: CASSYGSRGGNTIYF. The CDR3 DNA is TGTGCCAGCAGTTATGGTTCAAGGGGAGGAAACACCATATATTTT.

This clonotype occurred many times. The genes are TRBV11-2 and TRBJ2-7; the match to TRBD1 covers 8 bases. Germline assignment: CDR1 SGHAT and CDR2 FQNNGV. Trimming removed 3 bases from V and 2 bases from J; junction bases left unmatched: 6. The CDR3 has 15 amino acids. The CDR3 region has the DNA TGTGCCAGCAGCTTGGCAAGGACAGGGCCCTACGAGCAGTACTTC. It translates to CASSLARTGPYEQYF.

This clonotype has just a few counts. The gene calls are TRBV12-3 or TRBV12-4 and TRBJ2-2, with 9 bases identical to TRBD1. The trim removed 3 bases at V and 7 bases at J, leaving 6 bases unmatched. CDR3 length: 15 amino acids. The CDR3 loop is CASSFGTGGFGELFF. The CDR3, as DNA: TGTGCCAGCAGTTTTGGTACAGGGGGCTTCGGGGAGCTGTTTTTT.

This clonotype was recorded at least ten times. The rearrangement joins TRBV7-2 to TRBJ1-2; no reliable D call. Germline CDR1 is SGHTA and CDR2 is FQGNSA. The germline V and J ends were trimmed by 2 bases and 8 bases, with 12 bases remaining between them. The CDR3 sequence is 13 residues long. The CDR3 spells CASSLQSYAGYTF. The CDR3 region has the DNA TGTGCCAGCAGCTTACAGAGCTATGCGGGCTACACCTTC.

At least ten counts were recorded for this clonotype. The CDR3 DNA reads TGTGCCGGCACTCGCGGGTTCCAAGAGACCCAGTACTTC. Translating gives CAGTRGFQETQYF. The genes are TRBV7-3 and TRBJ2-5, with D maybe TRBD2 (5 bases). The CDR3 spans 13 residues. V lost 11 bases, J lost 1 base, and 14 bases lay in between. Germline CDR1 is SGHTA and CDR2 is FQGTGA. The variable domain in full, completed from reference TRBV7-3 and TRBJ2-5, reads GAGVSQTPSNKVTEKGKYVELRCDPISGHTALYWYRQSLGQGPEFLIYFQGTGAADDSGLPNDRFFAVRPEGSVSTLKIQRTERGDSAVYLCAGTRGFQETQYFGPGTRLLVL.